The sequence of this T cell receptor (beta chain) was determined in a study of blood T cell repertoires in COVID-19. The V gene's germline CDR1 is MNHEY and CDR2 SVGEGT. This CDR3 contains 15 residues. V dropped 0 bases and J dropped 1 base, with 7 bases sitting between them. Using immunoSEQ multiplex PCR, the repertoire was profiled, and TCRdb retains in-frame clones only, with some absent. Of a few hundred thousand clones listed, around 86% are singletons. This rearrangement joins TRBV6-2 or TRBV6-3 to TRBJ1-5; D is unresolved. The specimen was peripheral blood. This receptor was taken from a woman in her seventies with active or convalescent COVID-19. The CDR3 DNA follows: TGTGCCAGCAGTTACTCCGACGGGAGCAATCAGCCCCAGCATTTT. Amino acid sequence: CASSYSDGSNQPQHF.